The subject of this entry is one T cell receptor beta chain. Its matching antigen is unknown. It was with a sample-barcoded 5' primer and a J-beta primer mix that a second PCR of roughly 7 to 12 cycles was run. TCRdb independently ran MiXCR on the 5' RACE reads; one entry per CDR3 protein. The table includes more than 800,000 distinct CDR3 sequences, 25% to 35% detected once. There were at least 5.5 micrograms of total RNA extracted from every sample. These data come from a study of blood T cells in healthy people across ages. Study outcomes and limitations: It was the long-lived donors that had more naive CD4+ cells and higher diversity than aged donors. CMV status of donors was not determined, possibly confounding expanded clonotype changes.

What was sequenced was blood. This receptor was identified in a woman at least 80 years old in good health.

CDR3 region: CASSLGTSQQYF. In nucleotides, the CDR3 is TGTGCCAGCAGCTTAGGGACTAGCCAGCAGTACTTC. The chain couples TRBV7-9 to TRBJ2-7, with TRBD2 matching over 8 bases. The CDR3 consists of 12 residues. The germline gives CDR1 SEHNR, CDR2 FQNEAQ (reference sequence). The ends lost 1 base at V and 8 bases at J; junction bases unmatched: 1.